This TCR beta chain was retrieved from a study of CD8 T cells in Susac syndrome. The germline CDR1 and CDR2 sequences are MDHEN and SYDVKM. Trimming stripped 6 bases from V and 1 base from J, with 11 bases between. The CDR3 runs to 14 residues. Reverse transcription of roughly 0.45 to 1 ug RNA was carried out with random hexamers. An immunoSEQ multiplex PCR amplified TCR beta CDR3 over 54 Vbeta and 13 Jbeta. TCRdb re-derived calls from the immunoSEQ multiplex PCR reads in MiXCR, one entry per CDR3 protein. Here the sample spans hundreds of thousands of distinct CDR3 sequences, about 96% being singletons.

The V and J genes are TRBV28 and TRBJ2-3; D is unclear. The sequencing sample was made of CD4+ T cells from PBMCs. This clonotype originated in a human donor with Susac syndrome. CDR3 DNA sequence: TGTGCCAGCAGAGGTGCTGGCGGCACAGATACGCAGTATTTT. Encoded protein: CASRGAGGTDTQYF.